This TCR beta chain derives from a study of blood T cell repertoires in COVID-19. Source study methods: Researchers report that nucleated cell counts were estimated from reference gene primer amplification. This table comes from immunoSEQ multiplex PCR, and its TCRdb copy is limited to in-frame clones, with some not included. V, J and clone size reflect that table, while D and trimming were determined from the DNA. The repertoire holds about 49,000 clones, with around 86% as singletons. Germline V lookup: CDR1 MRHNA, CDR2 SNTAGT. The CDR3 is 12 residues long. Trimming left V 2 bases short and J 9 bases short, with 8 bases between.

This clonotype was sampled from a woman aged 80 or older with COVID-19, enrolled during active disease. The chain combines TRBV6-4 with TRBJ1-5, with D possibly TRBD1 on 5 matching bases. Sequencing was done on a sample of peripheral blood. The CDR3 reads CASSDNGGPQHF. CDR3 in DNA: TGTGCCAGCAGTGACAACGGGGGGCCCCAGCATTTT.